This is a list of T cell receptor beta chains from one sample in a study of neurological immune-mediated disorders. TCRdb reanalysed the 5' RACE reads using MiXCR and keeps one entry per CDR3 protein. The sample includes about 66,000 distinct CDR3 sequences, 4.5% to 6% of them seen just once. Sequencing used PBMCs. The receptors originated from a woman in her sixties or seventies with multiple sclerosis. The CDR3 runs from the conserved cysteine through the conserved F or W.

TRBV4-3	TRBJ2-1	CASSVGLANEQFF
TRBV7-8	TRBJ1-1	CASRATGLRTEAFF
TRBV20-1	TRBJ2-1	CSAREPSRSYNEQFF
TRBV11-2	TRBJ2-5	CASSLVRGRETQYF
TRBV7-8	TRBJ1-5	CASSIGGLNSNQPQHF
TRBV3-1	TRBJ2-1	CASSLSSGRALVEQFF
TRBV5-1	TRBJ1-1	CASSLGTDTEAFF
TRBV15	TRBJ2-4	CATSRERDDSSKNIQYF
TRBV7-2	TRBJ2-5	CASSLARGSALQETQYF
TRBV7-2	TRBJ1-1	CASSLKTGGLSEAFF
TRBV6-5	TRBJ1-6	CASSYGGASNSPLHF
TRBV5-1	TRBJ2-7	CATSRVGGAYEQYF
TRBV20-1	TRBJ2-2	CSARGTANTGELFF
TRBV4-1	TRBJ2-3	CASSQTGQGHTDTQYF
TRBV5-1	TRBJ2-1	CASSLAGTSGMTLANEQFF
TRBV3-1	TRBJ1-2	CASSRTTVEHGYTF
TRBV6-5	TRBJ1-2	CASRGGGLNNYGYTF
TRBV6-2/TRBV6-3	TRBJ2-1	CASRPYSSGVYNEQFF
TRBV18	TRBJ2-5	CASSPGSETQYF
TRBV5-5	TRBJ1-5	CASSFVWNQPQHF
TRBV7-2	TRBJ2-3	CASSAISDTQYF
TRBV18	TRBJ1-1	CASSPLGLNTEAFF
TRBV5-6	TRBJ2-3	CASSLFGQGRDTQYF
TRBV7-2	TRBJ2-4	CASSEQPGPNIQYF
TRBV20-1	TRBJ2-1	CSAREYGGGMSNEQFF
TRBV12-3/TRBV12-4	TRBJ2-3	CASSLMAGTDTQYF
TRBV29-1	TRBJ2-3	CSVEFSTSGSGTDTQYF
TRBV5-5	TRBJ2-5	CASSLGLEPPETQYF
TRBV5-1	TRBJ2-7	CASSKDRGLSEQYF
TRBV7-9	TRBJ2-5	CASSPGTEGTQYF
TRBV7-8	TRBJ2-1	CASSFARTSGRGNEQFF
TRBV4-3	TRBJ2-3	CASSQGGLRDTQYF
TRBV9	TRBJ2-7	CASSVDQGPSYEQYF
TRBV5-1	TRBJ2-5	CASSVRDTLLTETQYF